Below, 10 T cell receptor beta chains from the same sample are listed, as sequenced in a study of T cell repertoires in cytomegalovirus infection. MiXCR, applied by TCRdb to the reads, yields one record per CDR3 protein. The sample consists of approximately 200,000 distinct CDR3 sequences, 22% of them appearing once. The sequenced sample consisted of CD8+ T cells from PBMCs. The receptors come from a human donor in good health (CMV status not recorded). Some clones in this sample may be carry-over from other donors' samples.

Points on this clonotype: This may arise from a read error, as a much more abundant clone is one base away. The rearrangement uses TRBV7-3 and TRBJ2-1; 8 positions agree with TRBD2. The CDR3 totals 16 residues. The germline V gene has CDR1 SGHTA and CDR2 FQGTGA. The CDR3 here is CASSLVGLGDYNEKFF. Written as DNA, the CDR3 is TGTGCCAGCAGCTTAGTGGGACTAGGAGACTACAATGAGAAGTTCTTC.

V and J are TRBV20-1 and TRBJ2-2; D uncertain. Trimming shortened V by 6 bases and J by 1 base, and 9 bases separated the two germline ends. There are 13 residues in the CDR3. Germline CDR1 DFQATT, CDR2 SNEGSKA (reference sequence). CDR3: CSASRENTGELFF. The DNA of the CDR3 is TGCAGTGCCTCAAGGGAGAACACCGGGGAGCTGTTTTTT.

This clonotype was counted only a few times. V gene TRBV6-6 combines with J gene TRBJ2-3, with D uncertain. V was trimmed by 2 bases and J by 0 bases, leaving 9 bases between them. The CDR3 consists of 15 residues. Germline V gene sequence: CDR1 MNHNY, CDR2 SVGAGI (reference sequence). CDR3 DNA sequence: TGTGCCAGCAGTTACCCCCCGACGAGCACAGATACGCAGTATTTT. Translated, it gives CASSYPPTSTDTQYF.

The table lists this clonotype with many counts. This chain links TRBV7-8 with TRBJ2-3; maybe TRBD2 (7 bases). Deletions cut 0 bases from V and 5 bases from J, with 18 bases between. This CDR3 is built from 17 residues. Germline-derived CDR1 and CDR2 are SGHVS and FQNEAQ. The CDR3 reads CASSLAYGGGVEDTQYF. The CDR3, as DNA: TGTGCCAGCAGCTTAGCTTATGGAGGGGGGGTCGAAGATACGCAGTATTTT. Drawing the rest from reference TRBV7-8 and TRBJ2-3, the complete variable domain is GAGVSQSPRYKVAKRGQDVALRCDPISGHVSLFWYQQALGQGPEFLTYFQNEAQLDKSGLPSDRFFAERPEGSVSTLKIQRTQQEDSAVYLCASSLAYGGGVEDTQYFGPGTRLTVL.

This clonotype was counted between two and nine times. The chain employs TRBV29-1 and TRBJ2-3; no clear D gene. The germline gives CDR1 SQVTM, CDR2 ANQGSEA. The CDR3 runs 11 residues. V was cut by 6 bases and J by 3 bases, with 7 bases left in between. The chain's CDR3 is CSVVGTDTQYF. The CDR3 DNA sequence: TGCAGCGTGGTGGGAACAGATACGCAGTATTTT.

A few counts support this clonotype. The rearrangement uses TRBV28 and TRBJ2-5; the D is unclear. CDR3 length: 16 residues. Germline loops: CDR1 MDHEN, CDR2 SYDVKM. V gave up 4 bases and J gave up 2 bases, with 17 bases separating them. CDR3 nucleotide sequence: TGTGCCAGCAGTTGGGCCCCTGGGCAGGTACAAGAGACCCAGTACTTC. This sequence encodes CASSWAPGQVQETQYF.

This clonotype has a count of ten or more. The V call is TRBV11-2, the J call TRBJ2-3; 12 positions match TRBD2. The CDR3 spans 17 residues. Germline CDR1 SGHAT, CDR2 FQNNGV. V was pared by 1 base and J by 4 bases, with 6 bases of the junction left unmatched. CDR3 sequence: CASSLVGLAGPADTQYF. The CDR3 DNA is TGTGCCAGCAGCTTAGTCGGACTAGCGGGGCCGGCAGATACGCAGTATTTT.

This clonotype was recorded many times. This sequence joins TRBV20-1 and TRBJ2-1; possible D gene TRBD1, 5 bases. In germline, CDR1 is DFQATT, CDR2 SNEGSKA (reference sequence). Between the trimmed V and J ends, which lost 2 bases and 4 bases, there was a span of 15 bases. This CDR3 is built from 15 residues. CDR3 bases: TGCAGTGCTAGACAGCTCCAGGGAACGTACAATGAGCAGTTCTTC. This translates into CSARQLQGTYNEQFF.

This clonotype turned up a few times. The chain joins TRBV3-1 to TRBJ2-5; 12 bases are shared with TRBD2. The germline gives CDR1 LGHDT, CDR2 YNNKEL (reference sequence). The CDR3 consists of 16 residues. V shed 4 bases and J 4 bases; nucleotides not matched to a gene: 7. The CDR3 DNA follows: TGTGCCAGCAGCCCCTTGACTAGCGGGGGTGGAGAGACCCAGTACTTC. Translating gives CASSPLTSGGGETQYF.

This clonotype was counted a few times. The J gene is TRBJ1-5, the V gene TRBV13; D gene unclear. The V gene's germline CDR1 is PRHDT and CDR2 FYEKMQ (reference sequence). There are 14 residues in the CDR3. With 0 bases removed from V and 3 bases from J, the gap between germline ends came to 6 bases. The CDR3 loop reads CASSLGSYNQPQHF. The CDR3 DNA follows: TGTGCCAGCAGCTTAGGATCCTACAATCAGCCCCAGCATTTT. The full variable domain, rest sourced from reference TRBV13 and TRBJ1-5, is AAGVIQSPRHLIKEKRETATLKCYPIPRHDTVYWYQQGPGQDPQFLISFYEKMQSDKGSIPDRFSAQQFSDYHSELNMSSLELGDSALYFCASSLGSYNQPQHFGDGTRLSIL.